The rows below give T cell receptor beta chains drawn from one sample of a study of cytomegalovirus exposure and HLA in healthy donors. Sequencing was performed with immunoSEQ multiplex PCR; in TCRdb, only in-frame clones are kept and a portion is missing. The sample has about 130,000 clones, less than 75% seen once; the top ten hold around 2.1%. The sequencing input was PBMCs. The source of these receptors is a middle-aged woman in good health and CMV-seropositive. Both conserved end residues are part of each CDR3. D genes are given only for firm matches.

d_call,j_call,v_call,cdr3_aa
-,TRBJ2-2,TRBV5-5,CASSLGQFWELFF
TRBD1,TRBJ2-1,TRBV5-5,CASSTGQGRDPAVF
-,TRBJ1-3,TRBV6-6,CASSYSLWPNTIYF
TRBD1,TRBJ1-1,TRBV28,CASSSGGTEAFF
-,TRBJ1-1,TRBV6-6,CASSYSQGTEAFF
-,TRBJ1-1,TRBV5-5,CASSLGGNTEAFF
TRBD2,TRBJ2-1,TRBV5-5,CASSQSRGEDEQFF
-,TRBJ1-2,TRBV6-1,CASSEEPGARGGYTF
TRBD1,TRBJ1-5,TRBV19,CASSLQGALQPQHF
-,TRBJ1-1,TRBV7-9,CASSLGDKSNTEAFF
-,TRBJ1-1,TRBV5-1,CASSPASRVANTEAFF
-,TRBJ1-2,TRBV6-6,CASSYMGGVSGYGYTF
TRBD1,TRBJ1-1,TRBV19,CASSWGQGPTEAFF
TRBD2,TRBJ2-2,TRBV4-3,CASSQETSGGSGELFF
TRBD1,TRBJ1-1,TRBV28,CASSRQGRVTEAFF
TRBD1,TRBJ1-2,TRBV4-3,CASSQSDRFPLYGYTF
TRBD2,TRBJ2-3,TRBV4-3,CASSQGWGLGSDTQYF
-,TRBJ1-2,TRBV11-2,CASRSGFGYTF
TRBD2,TRBJ2-7,TRBV6-5,CASRRLAGGREQYF
-,TRBJ2-7,TRBV18,CASSPRDSPNEQYF
TRBD1,TRBJ2-1,TRBV7-2,CASSYDRQGIYRKGQFF
TRBD1,TRBJ2-1,TRBV15,CATSRDGTDHKNEQFF
TRBD1,TRBJ1-1,TRBV6-6,CASSPGTASDTEAFF
-,TRBJ1-1,TRBV29-1,CSVGEPSAREAFF
TRBD2,TRBJ2-1,TRBV2,CASSNSGGSYNEQFF
TRBD1,TRBJ1-6,TRBV10-3,CAISGRGNSPLHF
-,TRBJ1-4,TRBV18,CASSRDSNEKLFF
-,TRBJ2-7,TRBV21-1,CASRNGGEQYF
-,TRBJ2-2,TRBV5-1,CASSLESPNTGELFF
-,TRBJ2-3,TRBV4-1,CASSQGIGRGGTDTQYF
-,TRBJ1-1,TRBV7-6,CASSLNSGNTEAFF
-,TRBJ1-2,TRBV30,CAWTAGQHGYTF
-,TRBJ1-2,TRBV30,CAWSVRSGGTGYTF
TRBD1,TRBJ2-1,TRBV4-2,CASSQGTGDYNEQFF
-,TRBJ1-6,TRBV11-3,CASSLRGANSPLHF
-,TRBJ2-7,TRBV19,CASSTTGTHEQYF
TRBD1,TRBJ1-2,TRBV10-3,CAISDGTGVALGYTF
TRBD1,TRBJ2-2,TRBV5-1,CASSSGGGELFF
TRBD1,TRBJ1-6,TRBV4-1,CASSQDGTGGSPLHF
-,TRBJ1-1,TRBV18,CASSPPRRTEAFF
-,TRBJ1-6,TRBV27,CASMFGGSNSPLHF
TRBD2,-,TRBV19,CASRTGLAGSYEQYF
TRBD1,TRBJ2-3,TRBV4-3,CARSHQPGQLTDTQYF
-,TRBJ1-1,TRBV5-1,CASSLAAGTEAFF
TRBD1,TRBJ2-7,TRBV28,CASSLGGTGAGEQYF
TRBD2,TRBJ2-1,TRBV27,CASSSGLADNEQFF
-,TRBJ1-5,TRBV27,CASSLTSSNQPQHF
-,TRBJ1-2,TRBV6-5,CASSSPVKNGYTF
-,TRBJ2-2,TRBV10-3,CAISKTQGAGELFF
TRBD2,TRBJ2-2,TRBV11-3,CASLVPSGRTGELFF
-,TRBJ2-7,TRBV28,CASSLPGTGLYEQYF
-,TRBJ1-6,TRBV6-5,CASSYLQDNSPLHF
-,TRBJ2-2,TRBV5-4,CASYRDSGELFF
TRBD2,TRBJ2-1,TRBV5-5,CASSLLLAGVNEQFF
TRBD1,TRBJ1-2,TRBV7-9,CASSMTGGIYGYTF
TRBD1,TRBJ1-1,TRBV6-5,CASSPDRGRRTEAFF
TRBD1,TRBJ2-7,TRBV6-6,CASSQDRSKYF
-,TRBJ1-1,TRBV6-1,CASSEGTANTEAFF
TRBD1,TRBJ1-2,TRBV28,CASSFWTGVPNRYGYTF
TRBD2,TRBJ2-7,TRBV10-3,CAIREGSLADYEQYF